Following are 5 T cell receptor beta chains from one sample sequenced in a study of OX40 agonist ivuxolimab in advanced cancers. Sequencing was performed with immunoSEQ multiplex PCR; in TCRdb, only in-frame clones are kept and a portion is missing. The sample carries around 80,000 clones, about 80% recorded once. Sequenced here: CD4+ or CD8+ T cells sorted from blood, sampled in a trial of the OX40 agonist ivuxolimab. Receptors originate from an adult with an advanced solid tumor such as melanoma, head and neck, liver or kidney cancer.

The chain is built from TRBV2 and TRBJ2-1; D may correspond to TRBD1 or TRBD2 (5 bases each). This CDR3 spans 15 amino acids. CDR1 is SNHLY and CDR2 is FYNNEI in the germline V gene. Trimming took 7 bases from V and 2 from J, leaving 15 bases between them. The CDR3 DNA reads as TGTGCCAGCACCCTACAGGACGGGGCCTACAATGAGCAGTTCTTC. Translated, it gives CASTLQDGAYNEQFF.

The chain recombines TRBV5-1 with TRBJ2-5, with D perhaps matching TRBD1 or TRBD2 (5 bases each). The CDR3 is 15 amino acids. The germline CDR1 and CDR2 sequences are SGHRS and YFSETQ. Trimming removed 4 bases at V and 2 bases at J, with 15 bases between. For the CDR3, the DNA is TGCGCCAGCAGCGCCGGGACCAGGGAACAAGAGACCCAGTACTTC. This translates into CASSAGTREQETQYF.

The chain joins TRBV5-1 to TRBJ2-3, with 12 bases fitting TRBD1. Losses at the gene ends were 4 bases for V and 4 bases for J; bases not matched to a gene: 4. Germline V gene data show CDR1 as SGHRS and CDR2 as YFSETQ. The CDR3 has 15 amino acids. CDR3 in DNA: TGCGCCAGCAGCCCGGGACAGGGGGCGTCAGATACGCAGTATTTT. This codes for CASSPGQGASDTQYF.

This chain connects TRBV19 to TRBJ1-5; D unclear. The germline V gene encodes CDR1 LNHDA and CDR2 SQIVND (reference sequence). The CDR3 totals 15 residues. V was cut by 4 bases and J by 6 bases, with 16 bases left in between. For the CDR3, the DNA is TGTGCCAGTAGTAATTTGGAAGGAGGGCCTCAGCCCCAGCATTTT. Its translation: CASSNLEGGPQPQHF.

The rearrangement joins TRBV7-3 to TRBJ2-1; 12 nucleotides agree with TRBD1. Losses at the gene ends were 5 bases for V and 2 bases for J; bases not matched to a gene: 7. The CDR3 totals 17 residues. The germline CDR1 and CDR2 sequences are SGHTA and FQGTGA. CDR3: CASSPPGTGGPYNEQFF. The CDR3 DNA follows: TGTGCCAGCAGCCCCCCCGGGACAGGGGGCCCCTACAATGAGCAGTTCTTC.